This is a list of T cell receptor beta chains from one sample in a study of shared clonotypes between healthy human individuals. Assay: immunoSEQ multiplex PCR; the TCRdb copy retains only in-frame clones and omits some. The data hold around 2,000,000 clones, with roughly 94% observed a single time. Sequences were obtained from naive CD8+ T cells sorted from blood. These TCRs come from a man between 18 and 29 years old in good health. Each CDR3 is given with its conserved first and last residue. A D gene is named only where the DNA matches it firmly. Expanded clones are given a class, and other clones once, few, many or no size at all.

>TRBV29-1|once|TRBJ2-7|13|TRBD2
CSVGLAGSYEQYF
TGCAGCGTGGGACTAGCGGGATCCTACGAGCAGTACTTC
>TRBV7-9|NA|TRBJ2-1|13|NA
CASSLSPGSEQFF
TGTGCCAGCAGCTTATCTCCAGGGTCTGAGCAGTTCTTC
>TRBV19|NA|TRBJ2-7|13|NA
CASSIRGPYEQYF
TGTGCCAGTAGTATCAGGGGCCCCTACGAGCAGTACTTC
>TRBV5-6|NA|TRBJ2-5|14|NA
CASSAFLAMETQYF
TGTGCCAGCAGCGCCTTTCTAGCGATGGAGACCCAGTACTTC
>TRBV2|NA|TRBJ2-5|15|NA
CASSDWGDIQETQYF
TGTGCCAGCAGTGATTGGGGTGACATCCAAGAGACCCAGTACTTC
>TRBV10-3|once|TRBJ2-2|16|TRBD1
CAMGGWGQGNTGELFF
TGTGCCATGGGAGGCTGGGGACAGGGGAACACCGGGGAGCTGTTTTTT
>TRBV6-1|once|TRBJ2-1|16|NA
CASSERPLRTYNEQFF
TGTGCCAGCAGTGAGAGACCTCTCCGGACCTACAATGAGCAGTTCTTC
>TRBV7-9|NA|TRBJ2-7|11|NA
CASSHGHEQYF
TGTGCCAGCAGCCATGGACACGAGCAGTACTTC
>TRBV7-8|NA|TRBJ2-5|13|NA
CASSLEPGETQYF
TGTGCCAGCAGCTTAGAGCCGGGAGAGACCCAGTACTTC
>TRBV11-2|NA|TRBJ2-1|16|TRBD1
CASSSAGGASYNEQFF
TGTGCCAGCAGCAGCGCAGGGGGCGCCTCCTACAATGAGCAGTTCTTC
>TRBV7-6|NA|TRBJ2-7|18|TRBD2
CASSPGLAGAESSYEQYF
TGTGCCAGCAGCCCCGGACTAGCGGGGGCCGAGAGCTCCTACGAGCAGTACTTC
>TRBV6-1|NA|TRBJ1-1|15|NA
CASSEAGTMNTEAFF
TGTGCCAGCAGTGAAGCGGGGACAATGAACACTGAAGCTTTCTTT
>TRBV27|NA|TRBJ2-1|17|NA
CASSPLHLQVMVGEQFF
TGTGCCAGCAGTCCCCTCCACCTACAGGTTATGGTGGGTGAGCAGTTCTTC
>TRBV6-5|NA|TRBJ1-2|13|NA
CASSYRDHYGYTF
TGTGCCAGCAGTTACCGGGATCACTATGGCTACACCTTC
>TRBV15|NA|TRBJ2-7|15|NA
CATSSTRGGRYEQYF
TGTGCCACCAGCAGTACCAGGGGCGGTAGATACGAGCAGTACTTC
>TRBV7-6|NA|TRBJ2-5|13|NA
CASSLGRGETQYF
TGTGCCAGCAGCTTAGGGAGGGGGGAGACCCAGTACTTC
>TRBV7-2|NA|TRBJ2-5|19|NA
CASSLAHPGATLYQETQYF
TGTGCCAGCAGCTTAGCGCATCCGGGGGCGACCCTGTACCAAGAGACCCAGTACTTC
>TRBV9|NA|TRBJ2-1|15|TRBD2
CASSAGLAGWGEQFF
TGTGCCAGCAGCGCCGGACTAGCGGGATGGGGTGAGCAGTTCTTC
>TRBV6-5|NA|TRBJ1-4|13|NA
CASSYGGGEKLFF
TGTGCCAGCAGTTACGGGGGGGGTGAAAAACTGTTTTTT
>TRBV6-5|NA|TRBJ2-1|16|NA
CASSYSPGEYYNEQFF
TGTGCCAGCAGTTACTCACCGGGGGAGTACTACAATGAGCAGTTCTTC
>TRBV6-5|NA|TRBJ2-1|11|NA
CASSGGNEQFF
TGTGCCAGCAGTGGCGGGAATGAGCAGTTCTTC
>TRBV4-1|once|TRBJ2-1|15|NA
CASSQDPGRGNEQFF
TGCGCCAGCAGCCAAGATCCCGGGAGAGGCAATGAGCAGTTCTTC
>TRBV30|NA|TRBJ1-3|15|NA
CAWSDGHPGLNTIYF
TGTGCCTGGAGTGACGGACACCCGGGTCTAAACACCATATATTTT
>TRBV15|NA|TRBJ2-7|14|TRBD2
CATSSTSGHYEQYF
TGTGCCACCTCCTCGACTAGCGGACACTACGAGCAGTACTTC
>TRBV4-1|NA|TRBJ2-7|15|TRBD2
CASSQDQREADEQYF
TGCGCCAGCAGCCAAGATCAGCGGGAGGCCGACGAGCAGTACTTC
>TRBV29-1|NA|TRBJ1-1|17|TRBD1
CSVDSGQGDIVNTEAFF
TGCAGCGTTGATAGTGGACAGGGGGATATTGTGAACACTGAAGCTTTCTTT
>TRBV11-2|NA|TRBJ2-3|15|TRBD1
CASSLITGGTDTQYF
TGTGCCAGCAGCTTGATCACAGGGGGCACAGATACGCAGTATTTT
>TRBV7-3|NA|TRBJ2-2|13|NA
CASSLTGTGELFF
TGTGCCAGCAGCTTAACAGGGACCGGGGAGCTGTTTTTT
>TRBV5-1|NA|TRBJ1-2|13|TRBD1
CASSPPGGNGYTF
TGCGCCAGCAGCCCCCCAGGGGGAAATGGCTACACCTTC
>TRBV29-1|NA|TRBJ2-7|11|NA
CSVVEGYEQYF
TGCAGCGTTGTAGAGGGGTACGAGCAGTACTTC
>TRBV19|NA|TRBJ1-2|14|TRBD1
CASSIWTGDYGYTF
TGTGCCAGTAGTATCTGGACAGGGGACTATGGCTACACCTTC
>TRBV7-2|NA|TRBJ2-7|13|NA
CASSLVRAGEQYF
TGTGCCAGCAGCTTAGTGCGGGCGGGCGAGCAGTACTTC
>TRBV4-1|NA|TRBJ2-5|17|NA
CASAKRREEGQGETQYF
TGCGCCAGCGCAAAGAGGAGGGAAGAGGGCCAGGGAGAGACCCAGTACTTC
>TRBV4-3|NA|TRBJ2-7|13|NA
CASSQTGPYEQYF
TGCGCCAGCAGCCAAACGGGGCCCTACGAGCAGTACTTC
>TRBV5-6|NA|TRBJ1-1|11|NA
CASSPDPEAFF
TGTGCCAGCAGCCCCGACCCTGAAGCTTTCTTT
>TRBV4-1|NA|TRBJ2-7|15|TRBD1
CASSQGTGGRYEQYF
TGCGCCAGCAGCCAAGGGACAGGGGGCAGGTACGAGCAGTACTTC
>TRBV30|NA|TRBJ2-5|13|TRBD1
CAFSSTGGETQYF
TGTGCCTTCTCATCGACAGGGGGCGAGACCCAGTACTTC
>TRBV13|NA|TRBJ2-5|15|NA
CASSLRWEPTQTQYF
TGTGCCAGCAGCTTAAGGTGGGAGCCTACCCAGACCCAGTACTTC
>TRBV15|NA|TRBJ1-6|13|NA
CATATGLNSPLHF
TGTGCCACCGCGACAGGTCTTAATTCACCCCTCCACTTT
>TRBV9|NA|TRBJ2-2|13|NA
CASSVGGTGELFF
TGTGCCAGCAGCGTAGGGGGAACCGGGGAGCTGTTTTTT